The 8 T cell receptor beta chains below all came from one sample that was sequenced in a study of somatic mutations in cytotoxic T cells in rheumatoid arthritis. Assay used: immunoSEQ multiplex PCR; TCRdb lists only in-frame clones, some missing. Here the sample spans 9,400 or so clones, about 71% being singletons. The material sequenced was CD8+ T cells sorted from blood. The origin of the receptors is a woman aged 45-65 years in good health.

V and J are TRBV5-6 and TRBJ2-7; D might be TRBD2 (7 bases). Trimming stripped 1 base from V and 4 bases from J, with 15 bases between. Looked up from germline, CDR1 is SGHDT and CDR2 is YYEEEE. The CDR3 is 15 residues long. Written as DNA, the CDR3 is TGTGCCAGCAGCTTGTGGGCCAAGGGGGGGTACGAGCAGTACTTC. This gives the protein CASSLWAKGGYEQYF.

This clone has only one observation. The CDR3 sequence is CASYAGYGYTF. The CDR3, as DNA: TGTGCCAGCTATGCCGGGTATGGCTACACCTTC. This chain links TRBV7-8 with TRBJ1-2; no clear D. CDR3 length: 11 amino acids. Trimming removed 8 bases at V and 5 bases at J, with 9 bases between. Germline values: CDR1 SGHVS, CDR2 FQNEAQ.

This chain connects TRBV7-6 to TRBJ1-1; a weak D match, TRBD1 (6 bases). The CDR3 is 16 residues long. Germline-derived CDR1 and CDR2 are SGHVS and FNYEAQ. With 1 base removed from V and 6 bases from J, the gap between germline ends came to 18 bases. The DNA for the CDR3 is TGTGCCAGCAGCTTAGAGGCAGGGGAGGGGGGGGCTGAAGCTTTCTTT. It encodes CASSLEAGEGGAEAFF.

The chain couples TRBV6-6 to TRBJ2-3; D is ambiguous. There are 13 residues in the CDR3. Germline-derived CDR1 and CDR2 are MNHNY and SVGAGI (reference sequence). The germline V and J ends were trimmed by 3 bases and 2 bases, with 6 bases remaining between them. Here the CDR3 reads CASSYTNTDTQYF. CDR3 sequence (DNA): TGTGCCAGCAGTTATACTAACACAGATACGCAGTATTTT.

This clone is a singleton in its sample. The rearrangement joins TRBV9 to TRBJ2-1; perhaps TRBD2 as D (5 bases). The germline V and J ends were trimmed by 6 bases and 6 bases, with 13 bases remaining between them. Germline V gives CDR1 SGDLS, CDR2 YYNGEE. The CDR3 consists of 13 residues. DNA for the CDR3: TGTGCCAGCACTAGCTCCCTGGGCAATGAGCAGTTCTTC. Amino acids: CASTSSLGNEQFF.

The V and J genes are TRBV6-4 and TRBJ2-2; D is uncertain. Germline CDR1 reads MRHNA; CDR2 reads SNTAGT. Between the trimmed V and J ends, which lost 4 bases and 4 bases, there was a span of 10 bases. This CDR3 spans 14 amino acids. Here the CDR3 DNA reads TGTGCCAGCAGTGTCCTTGCCGGCACCGGGGAGCTGTTTTTT. As protein: CASSVLAGTGELFF.

The chain has TRBV7-9 and TRBJ1-2; 10 bases fit TRBD1. V was clipped by 5 bases and J by 3 bases; unmatched bases: 12. Per germline, CDR1 SEHNR and CDR2 FQNEAQ (reference sequence). The CDR3 covers 17 residues. The CDR3 loop is CASSTVGQGTRDYGYTF. For the CDR3, the DNA is TGTGCCAGCAGCACAGTGGGACAGGGGACCAGGGACTATGGCTACACCTTC.

In this sample, this clone turned up once. Here the CDR3 reads CASSSSGGQNEQFF. DNA of the CDR3: TGCGCCAGCAGCTCCAGTGGAGGTCAGAATGAGCAGTTCTTC. The V and J genes are TRBV4-1 and TRBJ2-1, with D maybe TRBD2 (5 bases). The V gene's germline CDR1 is MGHRA and CDR2 YSYEKL. This CDR3 is 14 amino acids long. V lost 5 bases, J lost 7 bases, and 15 bases lay in between.